A single sample is the source of the 29 T cell receptor beta chains below, sequenced in a study of blood T cell repertoires in COVID-19. Profiled with immunoSEQ multiplex PCR; TCRdb holds only in-frame clones, not every one. Of nearly 55,000 clones listed, more than 60% are singletons. Sequencing was carried out using peripheral blood. All receptors come from a human donor with active or convalescent COVID-19. The donor label of this sample is uncertain.

In this sample, this clone turned up once. The chain employs TRBV15 and TRBJ2-7; 8 positions agree with TRBD2. The CDR3 loop spans 17 amino acids. The J segment lost 1 base and the V segment lost 1 base, leaving 9 bases of the junction unmatched. Germline V gives CDR1 LNHNV, CDR2 YYDKDF (reference sequence). The CDR3 region has the DNA TGTGCCACCAGCAGAGTCTCTAGCGGGTTGTGGTCCTACGAGCAGTACTTC. Amino acid sequence: CATSRVSSGLWSYEQYF.

The chain links TRBV27 to TRBJ1-2, with a possible D match to TRBD1 (6 bases). This CDR3 comprises 14 residues. The germline gives CDR1 MNHEY, CDR2 SMNVEV (reference sequence). The V end was cut by 6 bases, the J end by 2 bases, with 13 bases between. The CDR3 loop is CASRSTGANYGYTF. CDR3 sequence (DNA): TGTGCCAGCAGGTCGACAGGTGCCAACTATGGCTACACCTTC.

This clone was seen only once. The chain uses TRBV19 and TRBJ2-7; 13 positions agree with TRBD2. Looked up from germline, CDR1 is LNHDA and CDR2 is SQIVND (reference sequence). This CDR3 has 15 amino acids. The V segment lost 7 bases and the J segment 0 bases; nucleotides outside the gene matches: 3. This chain's CDR3 is CASTGTSGASYEQYF. In DNA, the CDR3 is TGTGCCAGTACCGGGACTAGCGGGGCCTCCTACGAGCAGTACTTC.

This rearrangement joins TRBV19 to TRBJ2-7, with D uncertain. The CDR3 has 13 residues. Looked up from germline, CDR1 is LNHDA and CDR2 is SQIVND (reference sequence). V was cut by 3 bases and J by 3 bases, with 9 bases left in between. The DNA for the CDR3 is TGTGCCAGTAGTATTGGCCTTTTCTACGAGCAGTACTTC. Protein sequence: CASSIGLFYEQYF.

Only one count was recorded for this clone. The rearrangement links TRBV27 to TRBJ2-1; D uncertain. With 3 bases removed from V and 5 bases from J, the gap between germline ends came to 14 bases. Germline V gives CDR1 MNHEY, CDR2 SMNVEV (reference sequence). CDR3 length equals 15 residues. In nucleotides, the CDR3 is TGTGCCAGCAGTTTGCCCCCCCTAATTAACAATGAGCAGTTCTTC. This translates into CASSLPPLINNEQFF.

This chain connects TRBV10-2 to TRBJ2-3, with TRBD2 identical over 10 bases. Germline V gene data show CDR1 as WSHSY and CDR2 as SAAADI. The CDR3 sequence is 16 residues long. J lost 5 bases, V lost 6 bases, and 11 bases had no gene match. The CDR3: CASRPGVAGGLDTQYF. CDR3 coding DNA: TGCGCCAGCAGACCCGGGGTAGCGGGAGGATTAGATACGCAGTATTTT.

The rearrangement links TRBV9 to TRBJ2-7; 7 bases agree with TRBD2. Germline V gene lookup returns CDR1 SGDLS and CDR2 YYNGEE. The CDR3 is made up of 16 amino acids. With V trimmed by 0 bases and J by 0 bases, 6 bases remained unmatched. In nucleotides, the CDR3 is TGTGCCAGCAGCGTAGGAGGGAGGGCCATCTCCTACGAGCAGTACTTC. Amino acids: CASSVGGRAISYEQYF.

This chain joins TRBV11-3 and TRBJ2-4; 8 bases match TRBD1. The trim removed 3 bases at V and 6 bases at J, leaving 4 bases unmatched. Per the germline V gene, CDR1 is SGHNT and CDR2 is YENEEA. CDR3 length equals 14 residues. CDR3 amino acids: CASSLRTGLNIQYF. The CDR3 DNA sequence: TGTGCCAGCAGCTTGAGGACAGGGCTAAACATTCAGTACTTC.

The gene calls are TRBV12-5 and TRBJ2-7; 8 bases line up with TRBD2. With V trimmed by 2 bases and J by 4 bases, 1 base remained unmatched. The CDR3 sequence is 13 residues long. From germline, CDR1 is LGHNT and CDR2 FRNRAP. The CDR3, as DNA: TGTGCTAGTGGTTTGAGCGGGAGTTACGAGCAGTACTTC. It encodes CASGLSGSYEQYF.

The chain is built from TRBV19 and TRBJ1-5; TRBD1 is a possible D gene (6 bases). The CDR3 totals 13 residues. Germline lookup yields CDR1 LNHDA and CDR2 SQIVND (reference sequence). V gave up 4 bases and J gave up 7 bases, with 11 bases separating them. In DNA form, the CDR3 reads TGTGCCAGTAGTACCACAGGGCGCCAGCCCCAGCATTTT. Protein: CASSTTGRQPQHF.

This chain joins TRBV5-5 and TRBJ2-2, with TRBD1 as a possible D gene (5 bases). V was trimmed by 0 bases and J by 2 bases, leaving 11 bases between them. This CDR3 region has 16 residues. Germline CDR1 is SGHKS and CDR2 is YYEKEE (reference sequence). This chain's CDR3 is CASSLVRTLNTGELFF. Written as DNA, the CDR3 is TGTGCCAGCAGCTTGGTCCGGACACTAAACACCGGGGAGCTGTTTTTT.

This chain links TRBV2 with TRBJ1-5, with 9 bases lining up with TRBD1. The junction had 4 bases not matched to a gene; V was cut back by 6 bases and J by 1 base. CDR1 is SNHLY, CDR2 FYNNEI, per germline. The CDR3 is 15 amino acids. CDR3 in DNA: TGTGCCAGCAGCGTGGGACAGGGAAGCAATCAGCCCCAGCATTTT. It encodes CASSVGQGSNQPQHF.

The chain links TRBV11-2 to TRBJ2-3; D gene uncertain. This CDR3 has 14 amino acids. The germline V gene has CDR1 SGHAT and CDR2 FQNNGV. V gave up 1 base and J gave up 2 bases, with 7 bases separating them. CDR3 sequence (DNA): TGTGCCAGCAGCTTAGGGCAGGACACAGATACGCAGTATTTT. It translates to CASSLGQDTDTQYF.

The chain joins TRBV7-2 to TRBJ2-1; tentative D call: TRBD1 (5 bases). CDR1 SGHTA and CDR2 FQGNSA come from the germline V gene. The V end lost 6 bases, the J end lost 7 bases, and 16 bases lay between the germline ends. The CDR3 sequence is 14 residues long. This CDR3 is CASRVQGPRNEQFF. The CDR3 region has the DNA TGTGCCAGCAGGGTCCAGGGCCCTCGGAATGAGCAGTTCTTC.

V usage is TRBV19 and J usage is TRBJ2-2, with 9 bases lining up with TRBD2. CDR3 length equals 16 residues. The J segment lost 3 bases and the V segment lost 7 bases, leaving 9 bases of the junction unmatched. The germline V gene encodes CDR1 LNHDA and CDR2 SQIVND (reference sequence). The CDR3 sequence is CASTTGTSSHTGELFF. DNA for the CDR3: TGTGCCAGTACTACCGGGACTAGCAGTCACACCGGGGAGCTGTTTTTT.

This sequence joins TRBV10-1 and TRBJ2-1, with D perhaps TRBD2 (5 bases). V shed 8 bases and J shed 0 bases, with 14 bases lying between them. CDR3 length: 15 residues. Germline lookup yields CDR1 WNHNN and CDR2 SYGVQD (reference sequence). Written as DNA, the CDR3 is TGCGCCAGCGCCCCCAGCGGTAGCTCCTACAATGAGCAGTTCTTC. The encoded protein is CASAPSGSSYNEQFF.

The V gene is TRBV7-2, the J gene TRBJ1-5; 9 nucleotides agree with TRBD1. The CDR3 sequence is 17 residues long. The germline gives CDR1 SGHTA, CDR2 FQGNSA. V trimming: 4 bases; J trimming: 0 bases; junction bases outside the gene matches: 7. DNA for the CDR3: TGTGCCAGCAGCTCGGGGGACAGGGCTGGTAGCAATCAGCCCCAGCATTTT. This sequence encodes CASSSGDRAGSNQPQHF.

The V and J genes are TRBV5-1 and TRBJ2-7; tentatively, D is TRBD2 (5 bases). The V end was cut by 0 bases, the J end by 5 bases, with 18 bases between. Germline V gene data show CDR1 as SGHRS and CDR2 as YFSETQ. This CDR3 is built from 16 residues. This CDR3 reads CASSLDGGWPGDEQYF. In DNA form, the CDR3 reads TGCGCCAGCAGCTTGGACGGCGGCTGGCCCGGGGACGAGCAGTACTTC. The full variable domain, completed using reference TRBV5-1 and TRBJ2-7, is KAGVTQTPRYLIKTRGQQVTLSCSPISGHRSVSWYQQTPGQGLQFLFEYFSETQRNKGNFPGRFSGRQFSNSRSEMNVSTLELGDSALYLCASSLDGGWPGDEQYFGPGTRLTVT.

The chain carries TRBV18 and TRBJ2-1, with 12 bases that match TRBD2. Germline trimming cut 3 bases from V and 8 bases from J; bases unmatched to any gene: 8. CDR1 is KGHSH, CDR2 LQKENI, per germline. There are 16 residues in the CDR3. For the CDR3, the DNA is TGTGCCAGCTCACCGACGACTAGCGGGAGTTGGGATGAGCAGTTCTTC. It codes for CASSPTTSGSWDEQFF.

The rearrangement joins TRBV9 to TRBJ2-1; TRBD2 aligns across 8 bases. Trimming removed 2 bases from V and 3 bases from J; junction bases left unmatched: 10. Germline V lookup: CDR1 SGDLS, CDR2 YYNGEE. This CDR3 has 17 residues. CDR3 sequence: CASSVPRGAGVYNEQFF. CDR3 nucleotide sequence: TGTGCCAGCAGCGTGCCTCGGGGAGCGGGAGTCTACAATGAGCAGTTCTTC.

This clone was counted a few times. This chain joins TRBV20-1 and TRBJ1-2; D is unresolved. V was pared by 6 bases and J by 1 base, with 6 bases between. The CDR3 spans 11 residues. The germline CDR1 and CDR2 sequences are DFQATT and SNEGSKA (reference sequence). This CDR3 reads CSAQLNYGYTF. As DNA, the CDR3 is TGCAGTGCACAGCTTAACTATGGCTACACCTTC.

This clone has only one observation. This chain connects TRBV11-3 to TRBJ2-2; 12 bases align to TRBD2. This CDR3 contains 17 residues. Germline lookup yields CDR1 SGHNT and CDR2 YENEEA. The V gene end was trimmed by 3 bases and the J gene end by 1 base; junction bases not matched to a gene: 3. The CDR3 DNA follows: TGTGCCAGCAGCTTCCAACTAGCGGGAGGGAACACCGGGGAGCTGTTTTTT. As protein: CASSFQLAGGNTGELFF.

This clone has a handful of counts. The chain couples TRBV19 to TRBJ1-3; no firm D call. The CDR3 totals 10 residues. Trimming shortened V by 8 bases and J by 10 bases, and 9 bases separated the two germline ends. Germline V gene sequence: CDR1 LNHDA, CDR2 SQIVND (reference sequence). CDR3 residues: CASWRRTIYF. The CDR3 nucleotides read TGTGCCAGTTGGCGGCGGACCATATATTTT.

The chain joins TRBV19 to TRBJ2-1, with D maybe TRBD1 (6 bases). Trimming removed 10 bases at V and 2 bases at J, with 18 bases between. The CDR3 is 15 amino acids. The germline V gene encodes CDR1 LNHDA and CDR2 SQIVND (reference sequence). The CDR3 DNA follows: TGTGCCACATCTGCCCAGGGGAGACCCTACAATGAGCAGTTCTTC. It codes for CATSAQGRPYNEQFF. Full variable domain (remainder filled in from reference TRBV19 and TRBJ2-1): DGGITQSPKYLFRKEGQNVTLSCEQNLNHDAMYWYRQDPGQGLRLIYYSQIVNDFQKGDIAEGYSVSREKKESFPLTVTSAQKNPTAFYLCATSAQGRPYNEQFFGPGTRLTVL.

Worth noting for this clone: The sample has other DNA sequences that encode this CDR3 too. As DNA, the CDR3 is TGTGCCTGGACAGCAGGGGGCTACGAGCAGTACTTC. Protein: CAWTAGGYEQYF. The chain couples TRBV30 to TRBJ2-7; TRBD1 matches at 7 bases. CDR3 size: 12 residues. The V segment lost 4 bases and the J segment 3 bases; nucleotides outside the gene matches: 3. Germline V lookup: CDR1 GTSNPN, CDR2 SVGIG (reference sequence).

The count of this clone is one. The rearrangement uses TRBV7-2 and TRBJ2-5, with TRBD2 matching over 9 bases. After removal of 4 bases from V and 5 bases from J, the junction contained 11 bases not matched to a gene. Per germline, CDR1 SGHTA and CDR2 FQGNSA. This CDR3 region has 16 residues. In DNA, the CDR3 is TGTGCCAGCAGCTCGCTCCTGCGGGAGGGCGGGGAGACCCAGTACTTC. Translated: CASSSLLREGGETQYF.

The chain recombines TRBV5-5 with TRBJ2-7, with 8 bases fitting TRBD2. V dropped 0 bases and J dropped 2; count of bases not matched to a gene: 10. CDR1 and CDR2 from the germline V gene are SGHKS and YYEKEE (reference sequence). The CDR3 extends over 17 amino acids. Here the CDR3 reads CASSLAFSGNFAYEQYF. CDR3 DNA: TGTGCCAGCAGCTTGGCTTTTAGCGGGAATTTTGCCTACGAGCAGTACTTC.

The chain links TRBV5-1 to TRBJ2-1, with D tentatively TRBD2 (6 bases). The germline V gene has CDR1 SGHRS and CDR2 YFSETQ. The CDR3 runs 16 residues. Deletions cut 4 bases from V and 5 bases from J, with 19 bases between. CDR3 sequence: CASSPGVAAINNEQFF. The CDR3 DNA sequence: TGCGCCAGCAGCCCGGGGGTAGCGGCTATTAACAATGAGCAGTTCTTC.

CDR3 in amino acids: CASSIETSSGETQYF. In DNA form, the CDR3 reads TGTGCCAGTAGTATAGAGACTAGCTCAGGAGAGACCCAGTACTTC. The rearrangement uses TRBV19 and TRBJ2-5; 7 nucleotides align to TRBD2. Looked up from germline, CDR1 is LNHDA and CDR2 is SQIVND (reference sequence). The CDR3 contains 15 residues. The V and J ends lost 0 bases and 4 bases, in that order; junction bases with no gene match: 5.